What follows is one T cell receptor beta chain and its context. This clonotype was recorded at least ten times. Its antigen remains undetermined. No quality values exist for individual bases; no much larger clone is one base distant. This sample was included in a study of tumor-infiltrating lymphocytes in oesophageal squamous cell carcinoma (TCRdb year 2016). Libraries were prepared through PCR. TCRdb names Illumina HiSeq 2000 as the instrument used. TCRdb passed the public sequencing reads through fastp at Q25 and MiXCR, retaining productive beta sequences. Every CDR3 protein is listed once, alongside the most common genes and DNA of its rows. The sample data list just under 20,000 distinct CDR3 sequences, and more than 35% of these were observed just once. The ten biggest clones cover roughly 42% of the sample. V has 2 bases trimmed and J has 13 bases trimmed; junction bases matching no gene number 23. Spanning cysteine to phenylalanine, the CDR3 consists of 17 amino acids. Just the 51-base CDR3 DNA is kept, in frame starting at base 1. CDR1 SGHAT and CDR2 FQNNGV are derived from the germline V gene.

The sequenced material came from esophageal tumor tissue. The rearrangement joined TRBV11-2 to TRBJ2-7, with 7 bases aligning to TRBD2. The sequence was obtained from a male donor with esophageal squamous cell carcinoma. The CDR3 region has the sequence CASSLSVDEGLNLAQYF. The base sequence is TGTGCCAGCAGCTTATCCGTCGACGAGGGACTAAACTTAGCTCAATACTTC. With all but the CDR3 taken from the reference TRBV11-2 and TRBJ2-7 genes, the full variable domain is: EAGVAQSPRYKIIEKRQSVAFWCNPISGHATLYWYQQILGQGPKLLIQFQNNGVVDDSQLPKDRFSAERLKGVDSTLKIQPAKLEDSAVYLCASSLSVDEGLNLAQYFGPGTRLTVT.